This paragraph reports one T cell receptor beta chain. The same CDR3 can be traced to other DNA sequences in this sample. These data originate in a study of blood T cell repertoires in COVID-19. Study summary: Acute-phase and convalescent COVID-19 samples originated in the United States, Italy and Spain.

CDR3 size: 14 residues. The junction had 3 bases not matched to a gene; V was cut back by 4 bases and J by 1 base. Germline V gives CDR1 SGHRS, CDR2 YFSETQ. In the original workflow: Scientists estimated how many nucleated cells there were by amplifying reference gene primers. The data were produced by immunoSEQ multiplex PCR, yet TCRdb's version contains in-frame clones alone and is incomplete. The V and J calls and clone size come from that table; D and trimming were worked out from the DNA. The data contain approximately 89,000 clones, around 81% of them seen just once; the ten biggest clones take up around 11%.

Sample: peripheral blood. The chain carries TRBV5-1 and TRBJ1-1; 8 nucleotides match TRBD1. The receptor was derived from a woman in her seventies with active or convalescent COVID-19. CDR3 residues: CASSAGTGNTEAFF. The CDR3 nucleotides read TGCGCCAGCAGCGCCGGGACAGGGAACACTGAAGCTTTCTTT. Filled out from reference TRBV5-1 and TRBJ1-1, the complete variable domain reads KAGVTQTPRYLIKTRGQQVTLSCSPISGHRSVSWYQQTPGQGLQFLFEYFSETQRNKGNFPGRFSGRQFSNSRSEMNVSTLELGDSALYLCASSAGTGNTEAFFGQGTRLTVV.